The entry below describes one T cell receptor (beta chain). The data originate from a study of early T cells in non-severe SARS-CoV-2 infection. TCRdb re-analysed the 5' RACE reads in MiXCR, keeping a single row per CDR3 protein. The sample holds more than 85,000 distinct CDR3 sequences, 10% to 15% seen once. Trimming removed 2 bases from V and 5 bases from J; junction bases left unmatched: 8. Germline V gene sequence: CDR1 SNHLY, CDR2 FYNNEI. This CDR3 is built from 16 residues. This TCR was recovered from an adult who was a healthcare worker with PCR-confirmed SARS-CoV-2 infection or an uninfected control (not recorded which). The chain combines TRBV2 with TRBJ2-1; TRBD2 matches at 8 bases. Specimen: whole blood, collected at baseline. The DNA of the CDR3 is TGTGCCAGCAGTGAAAGAGGACTAGCATATGACAATGAGCAGTTCTTC. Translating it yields CASSERGLAYDNEQFF.